These 17 T cell receptor beta chains were sequenced from one sample in a study of cytomegalovirus exposure and HLA in healthy donors. The PCR contained 60 Vbeta and 13 Jbeta primers. Profiling relied on immunoSEQ multiplex PCR, and the TCRdb table lists in-frame clones only, not all of them. This sample carries some 150,000 clones, about 70% of them seen once, and the ten largest clones take approximately 4.3%. The sequenced sample was PBMCs. Every receptor here comes from a man in his fifties or sixties in good health and CMV-seronegative.

The V gene is TRBV5-1, the J gene TRBJ2-5; D is ambiguous. The CDR3 is 15 amino acids. V lost 0 bases, J lost 5 bases, and 14 bases lay in between. Germline values: CDR1 SGHRS, CDR2 YFSETQ. DNA for the CDR3: TGCGCCAGCAGCTTGGTGGCATTACCGGGTGAGACCCAGTACTTC. Residues: CASSLVALPGETQYF.

This sequence joins TRBV2 and TRBJ1-6; the D gene is possibly TRBD1 (5 bases). This CDR3 spans 13 amino acids. From germline, CDR1 is SNHLY and CDR2 FYNNEI. V was pared by 1 base and J by 10 bases, with 8 bases between. In DNA, the CDR3 is TGTGCCAGCAGTGAAGAGGGGTCCTCACCCCTCCACTTT. Translation: CASSEEGSSPLHF. Based on the CDR3 plus reference TRBV2 and TRBJ1-6, the full variable domain is EPEVTQTPSHQVTQMGQEVILRCVPISNHLYFYWYRQILGQKVEFLVSFYNNEISEKSEIFDDQFSVERPDGSNFTLKIRSTKLEDSAMYFCASSEEGSSPLHFGNGTRLTVT.

The chain links TRBV6-6 to TRBJ2-7; 7 bases line up with TRBD2. Germline CDR1 is MNHNY and CDR2 is SVGAGI (reference sequence). CDR3 length: 12 amino acids. V lost 2 bases to trimming and J lost 10 bases; unmatched junction nucleotides: 5. The CDR3 nucleotides read TGTGCCAGCAGTTACCGCGGGGGTGAACAGTACTTC. This translates into CASSYRGGEQYF.

The chain uses TRBV7-6 and TRBJ1-4; the match to TRBD1 covers 12 bases. The ends lost 2 bases at V and 4 bases at J; junction bases unmatched: 8. The CDR3 runs to 18 residues. Germline V gives CDR1 SGHVS, CDR2 FNYEAQ. DNA of the CDR3: TGTGCCAGCAGCTTAAGGGACAGGGGGCAAGTCGGTAATGAAAAACTGTTTTTT. It yields the protein CASSLRDRGQVGNEKLFF. The full variable domain, rest sourced from reference TRBV7-6 and TRBJ1-4, is GAGVSQSPRYKVTKRGQDVALRCDPISGHVSLYWYRQALGQGPEFLTYFNYEAQQDKSGLPNDRFSAERPEGSISTLTIQRTEQRDSAMYRCASSLRDRGQVGNEKLFFGSGTQLSVL.

The chain is built from TRBV29-1 and TRBJ2-5, with a possible D match to TRBD1 (6 bases). Looked up from germline, CDR1 is SQVTM and CDR2 is ANQGSEA. V gave up 4 bases and J gave up 5 bases, with 17 bases separating them. This CDR3 has 14 amino acids. CDR3 sequence: CSVGSGQGLETQYF. The CDR3 DNA is TGCAGCGTTGGTTCTGGGCAGGGGCTGGAGACCCAGTACTTC.

This chain links TRBV7-8 with TRBJ2-1; TRBD1 agrees at 8 bases. Germline loops: CDR1 SGHVS, CDR2 FQNEAQ. With V trimmed by 2 bases and J by 3 bases, 6 bases remained unmatched. The CDR3 has 16 residues. CDR3 residues: CASSLYPGGVYNEQFF. CDR3 coding DNA: TGTGCCAGCAGCTTATACCCAGGGGGCGTCTACAATGAGCAGTTCTTC.

V gene TRBV5-1 combines with J gene TRBJ1-6; tentative D call: TRBD1 (6 bases). CDR3 length: 17 amino acids. Germline V CDR1 and CDR2: SGHRS, YFSETQ. Trimming took 1 base from V and 9 from J, leaving 20 bases between them. CDR3 in DNA: TGCGCCAGCAGCTTGACCAGCTTCGGGGGGGCCGTTTCACCCCTCCACTTT. Its protein is CASSLTSFGGAVSPLHF.

This clone occurred a few times. This chain uses TRBV4-2 with TRBJ1-2; D gene ambiguous. Germline V gene sequence: CDR1 LGHNA, CDR2 YNFKEQ. The CDR3 is made up of 15 amino acids. Deletions cut 6 bases from V and 1 base from J, with 15 bases between. The CDR3 is CASRVGGSLNYGYTF. The CDR3 DNA reads TGTGCCAGCAGAGTTGGAGGGTCCCTTAACTATGGCTACACCTTC.

The rearrangement uses TRBV28 and TRBJ2-7; 7 positions agree with TRBD2. CDR1 MDHEN and CDR2 SYDVKM come from the germline V gene. The CDR3 length is 15 residues. With 3 bases clipped from V and 3 bases from J, the junction kept 8 bases outside the gene matches. CDR3 sequence reads: CASSFVREPNYEQYF. DNA for the CDR3: TGTGCCAGCAGTTTCGTGCGGGAGCCAAACTACGAGCAGTACTTC.

The CDR3: CASSAGQGRHEQYF. DNA of the CDR3: TGTGCCAGCAGCGCCGGACAGGGGAGACACGAGCAGTACTTC. This sequence joins TRBV5-4 and TRBJ2-7, with 9 positions matching TRBD1. The CDR3 extends over 14 amino acids. Germline-derived CDR1 and CDR2 are SGHNT and YYREEE (reference sequence). J lost 5 bases, V lost 4 bases, and 7 bases had no gene match.

For the CDR3, the DNA is TGCGCCAGCAGCGGGAAGGGGGTTGAGACTCAGCCCCAGCATTTT. Residues: CASSGKGVETQPQHF. The chain employs TRBV4-1 and TRBJ1-5, with D possibly TRBD1 on 6 matching bases. Germline loops: CDR1 MGHRA, CDR2 YSYEKL. The CDR3 length is 15 residues. Trimming cost V 5 bases and J 6 bases, with 17 bases left between them.

The chain combines TRBV28 with TRBJ2-7, with 14 bases identical to TRBD2. The germline CDR1 and CDR2 sequences are MDHEN and SYDVKM. Trimming at V came to 7 bases and at J to 7 bases, leaving 12 bases not matched to a gene. This CDR3 comprises 16 residues. CDR3 amino acids: CASIAIGLAGGGEQYF. The DNA of the CDR3 is TGTGCCAGCATCGCTATCGGACTAGCGGGAGGAGGGGAGCAGTACTTC.

The DNA for the CDR3 is TGTGCCTGGAGTGTCCCGACTAGCGGTCGCACAGATACGCAGTATTTT. It specifies CAWSVPTSGRTDTQYF. The chain links TRBV30 to TRBJ2-3; 9 bases are a match to TRBD2. This CDR3 has 16 amino acids. V trimming: 0 bases; J trimming: 1 base; junction bases outside the gene matches: 5. The V gene's germline CDR1 is GTSNPN and CDR2 SVGIG (reference sequence).

The chain links TRBV30 to TRBJ1-5; D gene uncertain. Trimming removed 1 base at V and 0 bases at J, with 7 bases between. The CDR3 consists of 14 residues. Germline V gives CDR1 GTSNPN, CDR2 SVGIG (reference sequence). This CDR3 is CAWSEGDSNQPQHF. The CDR3 region has the DNA TGTGCCTGGAGTGAAGGAGATAGCAATCAGCCCCAGCATTTT. Full variable domain (outside the CDR3, taken from reference TRBV30 and TRBJ1-5): SQTIHQWPATLVQPVGSPLSLECTVEGTSNPNLYWYRQAAGRGLQLLFYSVGIGQISSEVPQNLSASRPQDRQFILSSKKLLLSDSGFYLCAWSEGDSNQPQHFGDGTRLSIL.

The genes are TRBV5-4 and TRBJ2-2; the D is unclear. This CDR3 is 13 amino acids long. CDR1 and CDR2 (germline): SGHNT, YYREEE (reference sequence). With 6 bases removed from V and 7 bases from J, the gap between germline ends came to 13 bases. CDR3 loop: CASTSQVDGELFF. In nucleotides, the CDR3 is TGTGCCAGCACCTCCCAGGTCGACGGGGAGCTGTTTTTT.

J is TRBJ2-5 and V is TRBV6-1, with TRBD1 matching over 7 bases. J lost 6 bases, V lost 3 bases, and 4 bases had no gene match. This CDR3 comprises 13 residues. Germline V lookup: CDR1 MNHNS, CDR2 SASEGT. This CDR3 is CASSENRGQTQYF. The CDR3 nucleotides are TGTGCCAGCAGTGAGAACAGGGGTCAGACCCAGTACTTC.

The rearrangement links TRBV27 to TRBJ1-1, with TRBD1 matching 8 bases. This CDR3 is built from 16 residues. After removal of 1 base from V and 4 bases from J, the junction contained 8 bases not matched to a gene. Germline V gene lookup returns CDR1 MNHEY and CDR2 SMNVEV (reference sequence). The CDR3 nucleotides read TGTGCCAGCAGTTTATTCCAGGGGGCGATGGGCACTGAAGCTTTCTTT. Translated, it gives CASSLFQGAMGTEAFF.